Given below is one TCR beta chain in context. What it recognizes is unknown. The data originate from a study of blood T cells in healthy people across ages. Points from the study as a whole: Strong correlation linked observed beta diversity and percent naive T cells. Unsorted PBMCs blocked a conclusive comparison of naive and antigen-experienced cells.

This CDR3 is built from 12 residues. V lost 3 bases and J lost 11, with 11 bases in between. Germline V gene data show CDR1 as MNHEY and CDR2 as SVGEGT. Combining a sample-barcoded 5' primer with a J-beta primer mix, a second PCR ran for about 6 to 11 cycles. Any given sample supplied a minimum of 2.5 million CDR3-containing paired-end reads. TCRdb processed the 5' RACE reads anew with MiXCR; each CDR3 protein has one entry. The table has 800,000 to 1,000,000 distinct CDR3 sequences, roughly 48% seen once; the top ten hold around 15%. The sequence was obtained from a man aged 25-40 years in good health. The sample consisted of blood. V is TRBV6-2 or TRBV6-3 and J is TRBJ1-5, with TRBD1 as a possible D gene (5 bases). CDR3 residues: CASSYFGGTQHF. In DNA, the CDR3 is TGTGCCAGCAGTTATTTTGGGGGGACCCAGCATTTT.